This TCR beta chain was identified in a study of blood T cell repertoires in COVID-19 (TCRdb year 2020). Describing the broader study: Collaborator samples came from the United States, Italy and Spain and covered acute and convalescent phases of COVID-19. The prospective study material was composed of cDNA or gDNA derived from T cells, B-cell-depleted T cells, or PBMCs. The samples were drawn from two sources: the first 160 participants of the ongoing ImmuneRACE study, and some 1,300 subjects contributed by 6 global collaborators. The repertoires were made available in a free public database intended to serve as a resource for research on the immune response to SARS-CoV-2. Nearly every sample came with metadata listing a de-identified subject ID, COVID-19 status, age in years and sex. Subjects who had been exposed to COVID-19, were actively infected with it, or had recovered from it provided the deeply sampled blood TCRbeta repertoires that made up the dataset. Where HLA class I and class II types were available, the types were taken from metadata supplied by the sample provider, not from assay-based typing. The study at large found these results: How much clinical and demographic metadata was included differed by source and by participant, and the metadata was provided uncurated.

Samples from volunteer blood donors who had recovered from COVID-19 were contributed by a second Seattle source. Each collaborating institution followed its own protocols to collect whole blood in K2EDTA tubes. Collaborator samples were shipped for TCRbeta analysis as frozen whole blood, isolated PBMCs, or DNA extracted from either sample type. The immunoSEQ Assay, a bias-controlled multiplex PCR, was used to amplify TCRbeta CDR3 regions from genomic DNA. As for the original processing: The number of nucleated cells in each sample was estimated by amplification of reference gene primers within the assay. Sequence reads were collapsed and filtered to measure the absolute abundance of every unique TCRbeta CDR3 rearrangement. For each sample, productive Simpson clonality was calculated as the square root of Simpson's diversity index across productive rearrangements. The table was pulled from immuneACCESS by TCRdb, which kept in-frame rearrangements only. Such tables lose some clones; where checked, under half of the loss comes from unresolved V genes, and the rest has no known cause. Clone size and the V and J calls come from that table; the DNA yielded D and trimming. This sample has roughly 230,000 clones in its table, and nearly 90% of those were observed once. Approximately 5% of the sample is taken by the ten largest.

From the germline V gene, CDR1 is SNHLY and CDR2 is FYNNEI. Compared with germline, V lacks 6 bases and J lacks 9 bases; bases without a gene match: 7. Counted from cysteine to phenylalanine, this CDR3 has 15 amino acids. CDR3 DNA is the only sequence kept; it has 45 bases, read in frame from the first base. With respect to this clone: This receptor's antigen is unknown. One base away there is no much larger clone; base qualities are not given.

The specimen sequenced was peripheral blood. The sequence derives from a woman between 40 and 50 years old who had recovered from COVID-19. This receptor chain uses TRBV2 and TRBJ2-1, and TRBD2 aligns with 14 junction nucleotides. The CDR3 amino acid sequence is: CASSVGLAGGSEQFF. The nucleotide sequence is given as TGTGCCAGCAGCGTTGGACTAGCGGGGGGATCTGAGCAGTTCTTC. The CDR3 plus the reference TRBV2 and TRBJ2-1 genes for the other parts give the full variable domain: EPEVTQTPSHQVTQMGQEVILRCVPISNHLYFYWYRQILGQKVEFLVSFYNNEISEKSEIFDDQFSVERPDGSNFTLKIRSTKLEDSAMYFCASSVGLAGGSEQFFGPGTRLTVL.